The 30 T cell receptor beta chains listed next were all sequenced from one sample in a study of blood T cell repertoires in COVID-19. TCRdb keeps only in-frame clones here, not all; method: immunoSEQ multiplex PCR. The profile shows approximately 130,000 clones, more than 75% of them singletons. Sequencing input: peripheral blood. Receptors originate from a man in his forties or fifties with active COVID-19.

The V gene is TRBV5-1, the J gene TRBJ2-3, with 7 positions matching TRBD2. Germline V gene data show CDR1 as SGHRS and CDR2 as YFSETQ. Trimming at V came to 4 bases and at J to 3 bases, leaving 11 bases not matched to a gene. The CDR3 spans 16 residues. CDR3 sequence reads: CASSRTRGVETDTQYF. The CDR3 DNA sequence: TGCGCCAGCAGCCGCACCCGGGGGGTAGAAACAGATACGCAGTATTTT.

The CDR3 sequence is CASSQDMWGRNIQYF. In DNA form, the CDR3 reads TGTGCCAGCAGCCAAGATATGTGGGGGAGGAACATTCAGTACTTC. The chain uses TRBV3-1 (or the pseudogene TRBV3-2) and TRBJ2-4, with D tentatively TRBD2 (6 bases). Germline-derived CDR1 and CDR2 are LGHDT and YNNKEL (reference sequence). The V end lost 0 bases, the J end lost 7 bases, and 13 bases lay between the germline ends. CDR3 length equals 15 residues.

The chain uses TRBV6-5 and TRBJ1-2, with a tentative D call TRBD1 (5 bases). Germline V gene sequence: CDR1 MNHEY, CDR2 SVGAGI. This CDR3 has 13 amino acids. V lost 5 bases to trimming and J lost 4 bases, with 11 bases between them. CDR3 sequence: CASSPDRVYGYTF. CDR3 nucleotide sequence: TGTGCCAGCAGTCCCGACAGAGTCTATGGCTACACCTTC.

This chain joins TRBV6-5 and TRBJ1-1; D possibly corresponds to TRBD1 (5 bases). CDR3 length: 15 residues. The germline gives CDR1 MNHEY, CDR2 SVGAGI. The germline V and J ends were trimmed by 0 bases and 10 bases, with 18 bases remaining between them. This CDR3 is CASSYSRWGGAVAFF. The CDR3 nucleotides read TGTGCCAGCAGTTACTCGAGATGGGGGGGAGCGGTAGCTTTCTTT.

The chain employs TRBV30 and TRBJ2-5; TRBD1 agrees at 11 bases. The germline CDR1 and CDR2 sequences are GTSNPN and SVGIG (reference sequence). The CDR3 contains 15 residues. V gave up 3 bases and J gave up 2 bases; unmatched junction bases: 5. This CDR3 is CAWSRTGGPQETQYF. The CDR3 DNA reads as TGTGCCTGGAGCCGGACAGGGGGCCCTCAAGAGACCCAGTACTTC.

The gene calls are TRBV25-1 and TRBJ2-4; 8 bases map to TRBD1. V was pared by 10 bases and J by 0 bases, with 5 bases of the junction left unmatched. From germline, CDR1 is MGHDK and CDR2 SYGVNS. This CDR3 has 14 amino acids. In DNA form, the CDR3 reads TGTGCCACCTCAGGGGGCCTAGCCAAAAACATTCAGTACTTC. Translating it yields CATSGGLAKNIQYF.

The chain joins TRBV29-1 to TRBJ2-3; 10 nucleotides align to TRBD2. The CDR3 length is 14 residues. Germline V gene lookup returns CDR1 SQVTM and CDR2 ANQGSEA. The J segment lost 4 bases and the V segment lost 7 bases, leaving 8 bases of the junction unmatched. The CDR3 loop is CSAPRTSGSDTQYF. The DNA for the CDR3 is TGCAGCGCCCCCCGGACTAGCGGCTCAGATACGCAGTATTTT.

J is TRBJ2-7 and V is TRBV29-1, with a weak D call TRBD1 (6 bases). The CDR3 length is 12 residues. Germline loops: CDR1 SQVTM, CDR2 ANQGSEA. Trimming shortened V by 5 bases and J by 7 bases, and 15 bases separated the two germline ends. CDR3 residues: CSVQTGGGEQYF. The CDR3 DNA follows: TGCAGCGTTCAGACAGGTGGGGGAGAGCAGTACTTC.

Turning to this clone: In the same sample, other DNA sequences code for this CDR3. J is TRBJ2-7 and V is TRBV6-5; 9 nucleotides align to TRBD1. The trim removed 5 bases at V and 2 bases at J, leaving 4 bases unmatched. Germline V gene lookup returns CDR1 MNHEY and CDR2 SVGAGI. The CDR3 runs 14 residues. CDR3 sequence reads: CASSRGQGPYEQYF. The CDR3 region has the DNA TGTGCCAGCAGTCGGGGACAGGGACCCTACGAGCAGTACTTC.

The chain employs TRBV3-1 (or the pseudogene TRBV3-2) and TRBJ1-1; 10 nucleotides align to TRBD1. This CDR3 comprises 14 residues. The germline gives CDR1 LGHDT, CDR2 YNNKEL (reference sequence). After removal of 4 bases from V and 6 bases from J, the junction contained 5 bases not matched to a gene. The CDR3 is CASSPRTGGAEAFF. The CDR3 DNA sequence: TGTGCCAGCAGCCCGCGGACAGGGGGGGCTGAAGCTTTCTTT.

The V and J genes are TRBV19 and TRBJ1-6; tentatively, D is TRBD1 (5 bases). From germline, CDR1 is LNHDA and CDR2 SQIVND (reference sequence). The V end was cut by 5 bases, the J end by 9 bases, with 20 bases between. CDR3 length: 16 residues. This CDR3 is CASSSSGTSSSSPLHF. CDR3 coding DNA: TGTGCCAGTAGTTCAAGCGGGACGTCGTCCAGTTCACCCCTCCACTTT. Filled out from reference TRBV19 and TRBJ1-6, the complete variable domain reads DGGITQSPKYLFRKEGQNVTLSCEQNLNHDAMYWYRQDPGQGLRLIYYSQIVNDFQKGDIAEGYSVSREKKESFPLTVTSAQKNPTAFYLCASSSSGTSSSSPLHFGNGTRLTVT.

This chain uses TRBV11-2 with TRBJ2-7; 7 bases fit TRBD1. With V trimmed by 5 bases and J by 0 bases, 10 bases remained unmatched. The CDR3 has 16 amino acids. CDR1 is SGHAT and CDR2 is FQNNGV in the germline V gene. This chain's CDR3 is CASSTYRGSTSYEQYF. In DNA form, the CDR3 reads TGTGCCAGCAGCACCTACAGGGGATCTACCTCCTACGAGCAGTACTTC.

This chain's CDR3 is CASSQDVLNSYTDTQYF. The CDR3 region has the DNA TGTGCCAGCAGCCAAGACGTGTTGAACAGTTACACAGATACGCAGTATTTT. The chain has TRBV3-1 (or the pseudogene TRBV3-2) and TRBJ2-3; no reliable D call. Germline V CDR1 and CDR2: LGHDT, YNNKEL (reference sequence). This CDR3 is 17 amino acids long. The V gene lost 0 bases and the J gene lost 2 bases, with 15 bases spanning the gap.

CDR3 residues: CASSSSSGTYNEQFF. The CDR3 DNA sequence: TGTGCCAGCAGCTCGTCTAGCGGAACCTACAATGAGCAGTTCTTC. This chain connects TRBV7-7 to TRBJ2-1, with 7 bases matching TRBD2. The CDR3 runs to 15 residues. Germline CDR1 SSHAT, CDR2 FNYEAQ (reference sequence). With 4 bases clipped from V and 2 bases from J, the junction kept 5 bases outside the gene matches.

This rearrangement joins TRBV10-3 to TRBJ1-2; the D gene is possibly TRBD1 (6 bases). V lost 4 bases, J lost 4 bases, and 7 bases lay in between. Germline loops: CDR1 ENHRY, CDR2 SYGVKD. This CDR3 has 12 residues. CDR3 sequence: CAISGDIYGYTF. The CDR3 DNA reads TGTGCCATCAGTGGGGACATCTATGGCTACACCTTC.

The rearrangement links TRBV11-2 to TRBJ2-7; 7 bases line up with TRBD2. Germline CDR1 is SGHAT and CDR2 is FQNNGV. With 1 base clipped from V and 3 bases from J, the junction kept 6 bases outside the gene matches. The CDR3 extends over 15 amino acids. CDR3 protein: CASSLVSGALYEQYF. The CDR3 region has the DNA TGTGCCAGCAGCTTAGTCAGCGGGGCTCTCTACGAGCAGTACTTC.

The rearrangement uses TRBV5-4 and TRBJ1-4; D might be TRBD1 (5 bases). Germline V gene sequence: CDR1 SGHNT, CDR2 YYREEE (reference sequence). The germline V and J ends were trimmed by 4 bases and 5 bases, with 15 bases remaining between them. The CDR3 sequence is 15 residues long. The CDR3 sequence is CASSTGGGANEKLFF. DNA of the CDR3: TGTGCCAGCAGCACCGGAGGAGGGGCGAATGAAAAACTGTTTTTT.

The sample holds one count of this clone. The rearrangement links TRBV10-1 to TRBJ1-5; 10 nucleotides align to TRBD1. V was clipped by 4 bases and J by 13 bases; unmatched bases: 1. CDR1 and CDR2 from the germline V gene are WNHNN and SYGVQD (reference sequence). This CDR3 region has 11 residues. The CDR3 nucleotides are TGCGCCAGCAGTGGGGGACAGGGGCAGCATTTT. Its protein is CASSGGQGQHF.

The chain couples TRBV7-2 to TRBJ2-5, with no clear D. The CDR3 spans 12 residues. The V gene's germline CDR1 is SGHTA and CDR2 FQGNSA. V was pared by 3 bases and J by 9 bases, with 11 bases between. CDR3 region: CASSFEHGPQYF. The CDR3 region has the DNA TGTGCCAGCAGCTTTGAGCATGGTCCCCAGTACTTC.

The J gene is TRBJ2-2, the V gene TRBV18; 7 positions match TRBD1. There are 15 residues in the CDR3. V trimming: 5 bases; J trimming: 5 bases; junction bases outside the gene matches: 8. Germline CDR1 reads KGHSH; CDR2 reads LQKENI. In nucleotides, the CDR3 is TGTGCCAGCTCAATCCGGGACAGTGGAACCGGGGAGCTGTTTTTT. Encoded protein: CASSIRDSGTGELFF.

J is TRBJ2-3 and V is TRBV11-2; D is ambiguous. Deletions cut 5 bases from V and 6 bases from J, with 15 bases between. The CDR3 length is 14 residues. Germline V lookup: CDR1 SGHAT, CDR2 FQNNGV. CDR3 residues: CASSEPSGSDTQYF. As DNA, the CDR3 is TGTGCCAGCAGCGAACCCAGTGGTTCGGATACGCAGTATTTT.

J is TRBJ1-3 and V is TRBV30; D is uncertain. V was shortened by 5 bases and J by 1 base, with 6 bases between the two germline ends. Germline CDR1 GTSNPN, CDR2 SVGIG (reference sequence). The CDR3 covers 12 residues. CDR3 loop: CAWDTSGNTIYF. The CDR3 DNA is TGTGCCTGGGATACTTCTGGAAACACCATATATTTT.

V is TRBV5-4 and J is TRBJ1-2, with D maybe TRBD1 (6 bases). The CDR3 length is 16 residues. The V gene's germline CDR1 is SGHNT and CDR2 YYREEE (reference sequence). V lost 0 bases and J 7 bases, leaving 19 bases between the germline ends. For the CDR3, the DNA is TGTGCCAGCAGCTTGGATTCTTTAGGGGGGGAAAGTGGCTACACCTTC. Translating gives CASSLDSLGGESGYTF.

As for this clone: Other DNA sequences of this sample code for an identical CDR3. The gene calls are TRBV20-1 and TRBJ1-2, with TRBD1 identical over 8 bases. V shed 6 bases and J 8 bases; nucleotides not matched to a gene: 5. This CDR3 comprises 11 residues. Germline V gene lookup returns CDR1 DFQATT and CDR2 SNEGSKA (reference sequence). The CDR3: CSATGGGGYTF. CDR3 DNA: TGCAGTGCCACAGGGGGTGGCGGCTACACCTTC.

The V and J genes are TRBV27 and TRBJ2-1; D perhaps matches TRBD2 (5 bases). Between the trimmed V and J ends, which lost 7 bases and 5 bases, there was a span of 18 bases. The CDR3 contains 15 residues. Germline-derived CDR1 and CDR2 are MNHEY and SMNVEV (reference sequence). The CDR3 DNA reads as TGTGCCAGCACCCAAAGGCCCACGAGGGACAATGAGCAGTTCTTC. Translated: CASTQRPTRDNEQFF.

The rearrangement links TRBV29-1 to TRBJ2-2; 8 bases match TRBD1. With V trimmed by 4 bases and J by 7 bases, 8 bases remained unmatched. This CDR3 spans 14 amino acids. Germline loops: CDR1 SQVTM, CDR2 ANQGSEA. CDR3: CSVADRGSGGELFF. CDR3 DNA sequence: TGCAGCGTTGCTGACAGGGGTAGTGGCGGGGAGCTGTTTTTT.

The rearrangement joins TRBV7-3 to TRBJ2-3; 7 bases are shared with TRBD2. Germline V lookup: CDR1 SGHTA, CDR2 FQGTGA. Trimming took 5 bases from V and 10 from J; bases not matched to a gene: 9. The CDR3 spans 13 residues. The CDR3 DNA reads as TGTGCCAGCAGCCCGCCGGCGGGGGTGCCGCAGTATTTT. Its protein product is CASSPPAGVPQYF.

The gene calls are TRBV21-1 and TRBJ2-7; TRBD1 reflects the table's D call only, with no check against the DNA. TRBV21-1 is marked as a pseudogene. CDR3 length: 16 residues. CDR3 DNA sequence: TGTGCCAGCAGCAAGGTCCGACAGGGATTTTCCTACGAGCAGTACTTC. Its protein product is CASSKVRQGFSYEQYF.

The chain has TRBV9 and TRBJ2-7; TRBD2 is a possible D gene (6 bases). The ends were cut back, 3 bases at V and 1 base at J, with 17 bases in the middle. CDR3 length: 16 residues. Germline CDR1 reads SGDLS; CDR2 reads YYNGEE. CDR3 residues: CASSAQGGWESYEQYF. CDR3 sequence (DNA): TGTGCCAGCAGCGCCCAGGGAGGTTGGGAGTCCTACGAGCAGTACTTC.

The chain has TRBV6-5 and TRBJ2-7; 7 bases align to TRBD1. Trimming took 0 bases from V and 4 from J; bases not matched to a gene: 9. CDR1 MNHEY and CDR2 SVGAGI come from the germline V gene. The CDR3 length is 16 residues. CDR3 region: CASSYSITGARYEQYF. The CDR3 DNA reads as TGTGCCAGCAGTTACTCGATCACAGGGGCACGGTACGAGCAGTACTTC.